Each of the 15 T cell receptor beta chains below was sequenced from the same sample in a study of Tregs in tolerant kidney transplant recipients. Some clones are missing from TCRdb's copy, which holds only in-frame ones; the method was immunoSEQ multiplex PCR. The table has roughly 250,000 clones, about 86% seen once. Source material: CD4+ T cells from blood. These TCRs come from a human donor in good health.

The chain employs TRBV7-9 and TRBJ1-5; the match to TRBD1 covers 10 bases. The junction had 6 bases not matched to a gene; V was cut back by 5 bases and J by 5 bases. The germline CDR1 and CDR2 sequences are SEHNR and FQNEAQ (reference sequence). The CDR3 runs 15 residues. The CDR3: CASSPTGGAYQPQHF. The CDR3 DNA sequence: TGTGCCAGCAGCCCGACAGGGGGCGCCTATCAGCCCCAGCATTTT. Full variable domain (rest looked up from reference TRBV7-9 and TRBJ1-5): DTGVSQNPRHKITKRGQNVTFRCDPISEHNRLYWYRQTLGQGPEFLTYFQNEAQLEKSRLLSDRFSAERPKGSFSTLEIQRTEQGDSAMYLCASSPTGGAYQPQHFGDGTRLSIL.

The chain couples TRBV6-5 to TRBJ1-2, with D unclear. The V gene lost 5 bases and the J gene lost 0 bases, with 13 bases spanning the gap. This CDR3 contains 15 residues. In germline, CDR1 is MNHEY, CDR2 SVGAGI. Here the CDR3 reads CASSTRPHPNYGYTF. In DNA, the CDR3 is TGTGCCAGCAGTACGCGGCCGCACCCTAACTATGGCTACACCTTC.

V and J are TRBV9 and TRBJ2-5, with D possibly being TRBD2 (6 bases). Trimming stripped 4 bases from V and 4 bases from J, with 35 bases between. The CDR3 is 21 residues long. Germline V CDR1 and CDR2: SGDLS, YYNGEE. The CDR3 DNA sequence: TGTGCCAGCAGCAACTACAGGAGCCCGGGCCGGGGATCGTGGGAGGTAGAGACCCAGTACTTC. Translated: CASSNYRSPGRGSWEVETQYF.

The genes are TRBV6-1 and TRBJ1-2; 7 bases are a match to TRBD1. J lost 3 bases, V lost 3 bases, and 1 base had no gene match. Germline loops: CDR1 MNHNS, CDR2 SASEGT. The CDR3 has 13 amino acids. CDR3 sequence reads: CASSDQGDYGYTF. DNA of the CDR3: TGTGCCAGCAGTGACCAGGGGGACTATGGCTACACCTTC.

The chain links TRBV6-1 to TRBJ1-1; maybe TRBD1 (5 bases). V lost 2 bases and J 4 bases, leaving 17 bases between the germline ends. There are 16 residues in the CDR3. Germline lookup yields CDR1 MNHNS and CDR2 SASEGT. CDR3 sequence reads: CASSENKGFAGTEAFF. Here the CDR3 DNA reads TGTGCCAGCAGTGAAAATAAGGGGTTCGCGGGCACTGAAGCTTTCTTT.

V gene TRBV19 combines with J gene TRBJ1-2, with D perhaps TRBD1 (5 bases). Trimming shortened V by 5 bases and J by 4 bases, and 11 bases separated the two germline ends. The CDR3 consists of 13 residues. Per the germline V gene, CDR1 is LNHDA and CDR2 is SQIVND (reference sequence). The CDR3 DNA follows: TGTGCCAGTAGTGGTCAACAGGTCTATGGCTACACCTTC. Translation gives CASSGQQVYGYTF.

Here the CDR3 DNA reads TGTGCCAGCAGCGCTAGGACTGGCTACGAGCAGTACTTC. It is translated as CASSARTGYEQYF. The chain combines TRBV11-2 with TRBJ2-7, with D perhaps matching TRBD2 (5 bases). The V gene lost 5 bases and the J gene lost 3 bases, with 11 bases spanning the gap. Germline V lookup: CDR1 SGHAT, CDR2 FQNNGV. The CDR3 is made up of 13 amino acids.

V is TRBV27 and J is TRBJ1-1; D is unclear. Germline lookup yields CDR1 MNHEY and CDR2 SMNVEV (reference sequence). The length of the CDR3 is 11 residues. V shed 6 bases and J shed 11 bases, with 13 bases lying between them. The CDR3 DNA is TGTGCCAGCAGCTCTGGGGTTGCGGCTTTCTTT. This codes for CASSSGVAAFF.

The CDR3 DNA reads TGTGCCAGCAGCGTAGCCACAGATACGCAGTATTTT. Protein product: CASSVATDTQYF. V and J are TRBV9 and TRBJ2-3, with D unclear. The germline gives CDR1 SGDLS, CDR2 YYNGEE. CDR3 length equals 12 residues. V was cut by 0 bases and J by 2 bases, with 1 base left in between. The variable domain in full, with the rest retrieved from reference TRBV9 and TRBJ2-3, is DSGVTQTPKHLITATGQRVTLRCSPRSGDLSVYWYQQSLDQGLQFLIQYYNGEERAKGNILERFSAQQFPDLHSELNLSSLELGDSALYFCASSVATDTQYFGPGTRLTVL.

A note on this clone: This sample includes further DNA sequences coding for the same CDR3. This chain uses TRBV27 with TRBJ2-4; D possibly corresponds to TRBD2 (5 bases). The CDR3 sequence is 16 residues long. Trimming left V 6 bases short and J 1 base short, with 16 bases between. Germline CDR1 and CDR2: MNHEY and SMNVEV (reference sequence). The CDR3 region has the DNA TGTGCCAGCAGCTTAAGCCCCACGGGGGCCAAAAACATTCAGTACTTC. It codes for CASSLSPTGAKNIQYF.

The V call is TRBV19, the J call TRBJ2-1, with D hard to call. Germline V gives CDR1 LNHDA, CDR2 SQIVND (reference sequence). Trimming took 3 bases from V and 0 from J, leaving 9 bases between them. This CDR3 is 15 amino acids long. The CDR3 reads CASSIGWSSYNEQFF. The DNA of the CDR3 is TGTGCCAGTAGTATTGGGTGGAGCTCCTACAATGAGCAGTTCTTC. The complete variable domain, with remaining parts taken from reference TRBV19 and TRBJ2-1, reads DGGITQSPKYLFRKEGQNVTLSCEQNLNHDAMYWYRQDPGQGLRLIYYSQIVNDFQKGDIAEGYSVSREKKESFPLTVTSAQKNPTAFYLCASSIGWSSYNEQFFGPGTRLTVL.

Only a few counts were recorded for this clone. The CDR3 protein is CATRGGNTNYGYTF. The CDR3, as DNA: TGTGCCACACGCGGGGGCAATACTAACTATGGCTACACCTTC. The chain carries TRBV19 and TRBJ1-2; TRBD1 might be the D (6 bases). Germline CDR1 reads LNHDA; CDR2 reads SQIVND (reference sequence). Trimming stripped 10 bases from V and 0 bases from J, with 15 bases between. The CDR3 loop spans 14 amino acids.

This clone was found once. CDR3 residues: CASSLGHPGYGYTF. For the CDR3, the DNA is TGTGCCAGCAGCTTGGGGCATCCCGGCTATGGCTACACCTTC. The chain links TRBV5-5 to TRBJ1-2; the D is unclear. This CDR3 spans 14 amino acids. The ends were cut back, 0 bases at V and 4 bases at J, with 10 bases in the middle. Germline V CDR1 and CDR2: SGHKS, YYEKEE (reference sequence).

The chain combines TRBV6-5 with TRBJ1-5; a weak D match, TRBD1 (5 bases). Germline V gene lookup returns CDR1 MNHEY and CDR2 SVGAGI. Trimming took off 6 bases at V and 6 bases at J, with 18 bases between the two ends. This CDR3 contains 15 residues. This chain's CDR3 is CASSKRAGRFQPQHF. DNA of the CDR3: TGTGCCAGCAGCAAACGAGCAGGGAGGTTTCAGCCCCAGCATTTT.

This chain links TRBV7-3 with TRBJ2-2; D gene ambiguous. This CDR3 has 15 residues. Trimming removed 2 bases from V and 1 base from J, with 8 bases in between. Germline CDR1 SGHTA, CDR2 FQGTGA. CDR3 DNA sequence: TGTGCCAGCAGCTTATTTACAGTGAACACCGGGGAGCTGTTTTTT. Translation: CASSLFTVNTGELFF.